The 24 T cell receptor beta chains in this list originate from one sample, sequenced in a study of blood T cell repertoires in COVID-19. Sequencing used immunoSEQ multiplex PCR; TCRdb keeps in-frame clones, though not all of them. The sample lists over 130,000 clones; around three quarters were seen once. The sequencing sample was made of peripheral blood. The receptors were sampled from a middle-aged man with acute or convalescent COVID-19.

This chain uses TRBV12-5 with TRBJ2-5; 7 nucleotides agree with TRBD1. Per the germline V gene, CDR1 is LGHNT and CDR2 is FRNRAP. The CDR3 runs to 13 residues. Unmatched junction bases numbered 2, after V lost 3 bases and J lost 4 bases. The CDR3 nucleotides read TGTGCTAGTGGTTTAGGGGGCCGAGAGACCCAGTACTTC. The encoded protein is CASGLGGRETQYF.

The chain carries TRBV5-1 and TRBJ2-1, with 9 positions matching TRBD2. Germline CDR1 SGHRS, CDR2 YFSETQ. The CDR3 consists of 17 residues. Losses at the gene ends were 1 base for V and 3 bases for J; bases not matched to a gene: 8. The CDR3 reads CASSLSGGQILYNEQFF. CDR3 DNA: TGCGCCAGCAGCTTGAGCGGGGGGCAGATACTCTACAATGAGCAGTTCTTC.

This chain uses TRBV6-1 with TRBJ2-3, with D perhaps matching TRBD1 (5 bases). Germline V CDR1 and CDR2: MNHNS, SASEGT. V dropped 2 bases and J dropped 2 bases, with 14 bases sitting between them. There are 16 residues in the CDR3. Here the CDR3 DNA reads TGTGCCAGCAGTGAAAAAAAGGCAGGGCCCACAGATACGCAGTATTTT. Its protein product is CASSEKKAGPTDTQYF.

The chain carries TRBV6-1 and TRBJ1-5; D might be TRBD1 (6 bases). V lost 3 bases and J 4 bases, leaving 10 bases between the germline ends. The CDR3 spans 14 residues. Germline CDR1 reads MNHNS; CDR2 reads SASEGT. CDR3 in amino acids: CASSDFQGNQPQHF. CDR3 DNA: TGTGCCAGCAGTGATTTTCAGGGGAATCAGCCCCAGCATTTT.

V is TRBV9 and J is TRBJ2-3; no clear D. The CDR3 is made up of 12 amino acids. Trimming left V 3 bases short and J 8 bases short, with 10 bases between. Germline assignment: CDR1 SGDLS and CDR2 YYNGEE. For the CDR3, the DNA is TGTGCCAGCAGCGCCCCCTCGGGTACGCAGTATTTT. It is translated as CASSAPSGTQYF.

CDR3 residues: CASSLGLAGGSYNEQFF. The CDR3 DNA follows: TGTGCCAGCAGTTTAGGGCTAGCGGGGGGCTCCTACAATGAGCAGTTCTTC. The gene calls are TRBV28 and TRBJ2-1; 11 nucleotides align to TRBD2. The V segment lost 2 bases and the J segment 0 bases; nucleotides outside the gene matches: 3. The CDR3 has 17 residues. From germline, CDR1 is MDHEN and CDR2 SYDVKM.

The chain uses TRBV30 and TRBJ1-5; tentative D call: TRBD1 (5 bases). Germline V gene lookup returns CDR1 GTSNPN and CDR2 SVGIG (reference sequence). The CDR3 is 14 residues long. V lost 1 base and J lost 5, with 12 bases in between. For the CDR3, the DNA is TGTGCCTGGAGTGCCGCGGGGGGGGATCAGCCCCAGCATTTT. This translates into CAWSAAGGDQPQHF.

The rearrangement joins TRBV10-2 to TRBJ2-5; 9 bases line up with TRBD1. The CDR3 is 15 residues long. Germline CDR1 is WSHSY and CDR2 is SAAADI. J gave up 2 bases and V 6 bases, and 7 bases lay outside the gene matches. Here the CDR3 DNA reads TGCGCCAGCAGCGACTCGGGACAGGGTCAAGAGACCCAGTACTTC. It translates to CASSDSGQGQETQYF.

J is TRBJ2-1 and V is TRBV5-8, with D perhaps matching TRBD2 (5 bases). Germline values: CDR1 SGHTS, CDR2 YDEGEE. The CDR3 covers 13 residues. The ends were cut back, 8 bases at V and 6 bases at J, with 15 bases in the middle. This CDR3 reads CARAERKFNEQFF. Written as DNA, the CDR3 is TGTGCCAGAGCGGAGCGGAAGTTCAATGAGCAGTTCTTC.

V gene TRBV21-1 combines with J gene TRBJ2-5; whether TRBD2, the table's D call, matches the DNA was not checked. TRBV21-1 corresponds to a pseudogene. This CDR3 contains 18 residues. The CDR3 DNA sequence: TGTGCCAGCAAGGGGACTGGCATTGGCGGGGGGGCGTCAGAGACCCAGTACTTC. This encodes CASKGTGIGGGASETQYF.

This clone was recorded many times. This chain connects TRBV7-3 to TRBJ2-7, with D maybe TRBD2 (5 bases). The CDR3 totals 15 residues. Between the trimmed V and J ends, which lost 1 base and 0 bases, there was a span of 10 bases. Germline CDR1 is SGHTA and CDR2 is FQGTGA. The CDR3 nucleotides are TGTGCCAGCAGCTTAAAGCCGGGGAGCTCCTACGAGCAGTACTTC. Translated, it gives CASSLKPGSSYEQYF.

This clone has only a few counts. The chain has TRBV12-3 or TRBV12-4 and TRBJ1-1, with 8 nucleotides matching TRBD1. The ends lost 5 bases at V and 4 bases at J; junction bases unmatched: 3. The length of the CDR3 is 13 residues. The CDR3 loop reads CASSTTGGTEAFF. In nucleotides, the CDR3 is TGTGCCAGCAGTACCACAGGGGGCACTGAAGCTTTCTTT.

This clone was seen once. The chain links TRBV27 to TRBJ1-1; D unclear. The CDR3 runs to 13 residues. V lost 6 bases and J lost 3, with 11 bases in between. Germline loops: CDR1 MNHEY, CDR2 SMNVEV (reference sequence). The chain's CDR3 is CASSRGPDTEAFF. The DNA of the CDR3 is TGTGCCAGCAGCCGAGGGCCTGACACTGAAGCTTTCTTT.

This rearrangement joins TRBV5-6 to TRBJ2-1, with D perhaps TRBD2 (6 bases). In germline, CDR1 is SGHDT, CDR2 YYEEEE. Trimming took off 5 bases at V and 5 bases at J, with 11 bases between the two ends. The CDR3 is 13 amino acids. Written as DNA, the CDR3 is TGTGCCAGCAGGGCGGGACGAAACAATGAGCAGTTCTTC. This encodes CASRAGRNNEQFF.

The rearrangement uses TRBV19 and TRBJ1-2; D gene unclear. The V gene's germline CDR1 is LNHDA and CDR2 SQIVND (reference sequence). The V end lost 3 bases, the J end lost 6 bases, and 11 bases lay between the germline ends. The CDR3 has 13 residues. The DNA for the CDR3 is TGTGCCAGTAGTATGATCGGGGTCGATGGCTACACCTTC. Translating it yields CASSMIGVDGYTF.

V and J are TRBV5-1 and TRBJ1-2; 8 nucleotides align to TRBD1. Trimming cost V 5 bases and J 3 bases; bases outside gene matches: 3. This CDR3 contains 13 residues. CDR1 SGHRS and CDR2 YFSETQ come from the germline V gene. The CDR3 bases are TGCGCCAGCAGATCGGACAGGGACTATGGCTACACCTTC. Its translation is CASRSDRDYGYTF.

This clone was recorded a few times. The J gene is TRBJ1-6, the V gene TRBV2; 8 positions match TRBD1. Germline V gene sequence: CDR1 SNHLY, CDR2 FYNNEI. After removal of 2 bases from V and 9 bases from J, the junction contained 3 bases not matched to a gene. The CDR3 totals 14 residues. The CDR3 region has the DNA TGTGCCAGCAGTGAACAGGGGGCGGGTTCACCCCTCCACTTT. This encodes CASSEQGAGSPLHF.

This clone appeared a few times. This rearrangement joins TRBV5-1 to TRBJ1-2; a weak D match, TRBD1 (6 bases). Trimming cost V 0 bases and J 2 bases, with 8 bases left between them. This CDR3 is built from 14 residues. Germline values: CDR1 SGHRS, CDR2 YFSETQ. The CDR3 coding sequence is TGCGCCAGCAGCTTGGCCGGACAGAACTATGGCTACACCTTC. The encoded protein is CASSLAGQNYGYTF.

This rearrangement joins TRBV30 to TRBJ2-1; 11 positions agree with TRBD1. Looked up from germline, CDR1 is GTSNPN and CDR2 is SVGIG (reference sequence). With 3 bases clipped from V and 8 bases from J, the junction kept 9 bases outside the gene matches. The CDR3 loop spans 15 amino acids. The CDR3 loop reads CAWRDRGRPDDEQFF. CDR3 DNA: TGTGCCTGGAGGGACAGGGGGCGCCCCGACGATGAGCAGTTCTTC. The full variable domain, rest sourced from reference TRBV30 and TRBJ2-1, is SQTIHQWPATLVQPVGSPLSLECTVEGTSNPNLYWYRQAAGRGLQLLFYSVGIGQISSEVPQNLSASRPQDRQFILSSKKLLLSDSGFYLCAWRDRGRPDDEQFFGPGTRLTVL.

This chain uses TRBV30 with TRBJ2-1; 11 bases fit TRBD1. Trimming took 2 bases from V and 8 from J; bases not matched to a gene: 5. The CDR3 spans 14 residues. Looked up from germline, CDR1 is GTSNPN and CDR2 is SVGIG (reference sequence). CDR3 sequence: CAWSRGQGAYEQFF. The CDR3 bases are TGTGCCTGGAGTCGCGGACAGGGGGCATATGAGCAGTTCTTC.

This CDR3 reads CASSEELAGRIYNEQFF. In nucleotides, the CDR3 is TGTGCCAGCAGTGAAGAACTAGCGGGGCGTATCTACAATGAGCAGTTCTTC. This chain uses TRBV6-1 with TRBJ2-1; TRBD2 agrees at 10 bases. The V gene's germline CDR1 is MNHNS and CDR2 SASEGT. There are 17 residues in the CDR3. J was trimmed by 3 bases and V by 1 base; bases with no gene match: 6.

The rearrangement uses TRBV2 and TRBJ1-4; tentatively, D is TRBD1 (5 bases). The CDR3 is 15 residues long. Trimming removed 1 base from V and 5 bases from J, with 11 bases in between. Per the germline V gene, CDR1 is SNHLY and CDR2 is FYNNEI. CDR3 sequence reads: CASSEGAGRNEKLFF. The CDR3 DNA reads TGTGCCAGCAGTGAAGGGGCAGGGAGGAATGAAAAACTGTTTTTT.

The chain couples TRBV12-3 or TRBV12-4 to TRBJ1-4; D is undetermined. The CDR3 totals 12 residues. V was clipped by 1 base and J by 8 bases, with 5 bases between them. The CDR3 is CASSLDREKLFF. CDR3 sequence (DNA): TGTGCCAGCAGTTTAGACCGGGAAAAACTGTTTTTT.

Written as DNA, the CDR3 is TGTGCCAGCAGCCATCTAGCGGGGGGAAATGAGCAGTTCTTC. Translating it yields CASSHLAGGNEQFF. The chain employs TRBV11-2 and TRBJ2-1, with TRBD2 identical over 11 bases. Germline V gene lookup returns CDR1 SGHAT and CDR2 FQNNGV. CDR3 length: 14 residues. Losses at the gene ends were 5 bases for V and 7 bases for J; bases not matched to a gene: 4.